A single sample gave rise to the 17 T cell receptor beta chains below, sequenced in a study of blood T cells in healthy people across ages. The authors ran a second PCR of about 6 to 12 cycles using a sample-barcoded 5' primer and a J-beta primer mix. TCRdb re-called the 5' RACE reads with MiXCR, one entry per CDR3 protein. Seen here are roughly 1,000,000 distinct CDR3 sequences, under 30% observed once, and the top ten hold approximately 0.71%. These same data were also listed under a study on T cells of mothers and their children.

The sample was blood. The receptors come from a girl aged 2-10 years in good health.

A word on this clonotype: An end of the junction does not agree with germline; a read error may underlie this. This chain connects TRBV7-8 to TRBJ2-1, with D possibly matching TRBD2 (7 bases). The assigned J gene may be wrong: the sequence end matches TRBJ2-5 better. The CDR3 is 16 residues long. Germline V CDR1 and CDR2: SGHVS, FQNEAQ. CDR3 amino acids: CASSLVGAGAQETQYF. CDR3 coding DNA: TGCGCCAGCAGCTTAGTCGGGGCGGGGGCCCAAGAGACCCAGTACTTC.

J is TRBJ2-5 and V is TRBV20-1; the match to TRBD1 covers 8 bases. V trimming: 1 base; J trimming: 4 bases; junction bases outside the gene matches: 5. This CDR3 comprises 14 residues. The germline V gene has CDR1 DFQATT and CDR2 SNEGSKA (reference sequence). This chain's CDR3 is CSARGAGGLETQYF. The CDR3, as DNA: TGCAGTGCTAGAGGTGCAGGGGGCCTAGAGACCCAGTACTTC.

There are a few counts of this clonotype. The chain carries TRBV6-1 and TRBJ1-1; no clear D gene. With 5 bases removed from V and 8 bases from J, the gap between germline ends came to 15 bases. This CDR3 has 13 amino acids. CDR1 is MNHNS and CDR2 is SASEGT in the germline V gene. Here the CDR3 reads CASSFVLKREAFF. The CDR3 nucleotides read TGTGCCAGCAGTTTCGTCCTGAAACGGGAAGCTTTCTTT.

This sequence joins TRBV10-3 and TRBJ2-3; 8 bases fit TRBD2. V gave up 10 bases and J gave up 1 base; unmatched junction bases: 7. This CDR3 has 14 residues. CDR1 and CDR2 from the germline V gene are ENHRY and SYGVKD. The CDR3, as DNA: TGTGCCACCGGAGCGGGAGTATGCACAGATACGCAGTATTTT. It translates to CATGAGVCTDTQYF.

This clonotype appeared a few times. This chain links TRBV25-1 with TRBJ2-1; possibly TRBD1 for D (5 bases). In germline, CDR1 is MGHDK, CDR2 SYGVNS. The germline V and J ends were trimmed by 4 bases and 0 bases, with 13 bases remaining between them. The CDR3 has 16 residues. CDR3: CASSATQGSSYNEQFF. Here the CDR3 DNA reads TGTGCCAGCAGTGCCACCCAGGGCAGCTCCTACAATGAGCAGTTCTTC.

Details on this clonotype: The likely explanation is a read error, given a far larger clone one base away. The rearrangement links TRBV28 to TRBJ2-7; tentatively, D is TRBD2 (6 bases). The V end lost 7 bases, the J end lost 4 bases, and 8 bases lay between the germline ends. CDR1 is MDHEN and CDR2 is SYDVKM in the germline V gene. This CDR3 spans 11 amino acids. CDR3: CASNGGYEQYF. CDR3 DNA sequence: TGTGCCAGCAATGGGGGGTACGAGCAGTACTTC.

There are a few counts of this clonotype. The chain uses TRBV28 and TRBJ1-2; no firm D call. Germline assignment: CDR1 MDHEN and CDR2 SYDVKM. This CDR3 contains 14 residues. V was pared by 6 bases and J by 7 bases, with 18 bases between. The CDR3 DNA sequence: TGTGCCAGCAGCCTCCCCAAGGGTTGGGGTGGCTACACCTTC. Amino acid sequence: CASSLPKGWGGYTF.

The chain joins TRBV3-1 to TRBJ2-3; D perhaps matches TRBD1 (6 bases). CDR1 is LGHDT and CDR2 is YNNKEL in the germline V gene (reference sequence). The CDR3 totals 16 residues. Trimming pared 4 bases from V and 3 bases from J, leaving 17 bases between. The DNA for the CDR3 is TGTGCCAGCAGCCTCGCCAGGGGAGAAAGGACAGATACGCAGTATTTT. Translated, it gives CASSLARGERTDTQYF.

The chain uses TRBV6-5 and TRBJ2-2, with unresolved D. The CDR3 totals 11 residues. Germline loops: CDR1 MNHEY, CDR2 SVGAGI. Trimming cost V 7 bases and J 8 bases, with 8 bases left between them. The CDR3 here is CASKSGGELFF. The DNA of the CDR3 is TGTGCCAGCAAGTCTGGTGGGGAGCTGTTTTTT.

This clonotype was seen a single time. This CDR3 is CASSLSNIGGYTF. In DNA, the CDR3 is TGTGCCAGCAGTTTATCGAACATAGGAGGCTACACCTTC. The rearrangement links TRBV27 to TRBJ1-2; D gene unclear. This CDR3 contains 13 residues. Germline V gene data show CDR1 as MNHEY and CDR2 as SMNVEV (reference sequence). Trimming pared 0 bases from V and 8 bases from J, leaving 10 bases between.

The chain links TRBV28 to TRBJ1-5, with 7 bases fitting TRBD1. Germline V CDR1 and CDR2: MDHEN, SYDVKM. After removal of 4 bases from V and 5 bases from J, the junction contained 11 bases not matched to a gene. There are 16 residues in the CDR3. DNA of the CDR3: TGTGCCAGCAGTTGGGGCAGGGGGGACCGGCATCAGCCCCAGCATTTT. It yields the protein CASSWGRGDRHQPQHF.

This clonotype was seen more than once but under ten times. The rearrangement links TRBV6-1 to TRBJ2-7; D is uncertain. Germline V gene data show CDR1 as MNHNS and CDR2 as SASEGT. CDR3 length equals 13 residues. V was shortened by 2 bases and J by 3 bases, with 8 bases between the two germline ends. In DNA form, the CDR3 reads TGTGCCAGCAGTGAAAACTGGGTCTACGAGCAGTACTTC. Translating it yields CASSENWVYEQYF.

This clonotype appeared a few times. The chain links TRBV5-1 to TRBJ2-3; TRBD2 matches 10 bases. The CDR3 runs 15 residues. The germline gives CDR1 SGHRS, CDR2 YFSETQ. After removal of 5 bases from V and 5 bases from J, the junction contained 8 bases not matched to a gene. CDR3 residues: CASSPTSGFRDTQYF. CDR3 DNA: TGCGCCAGCAGTCCGACTAGCGGGTTTAGAGATACGCAGTATTTT.

This clonotype was detected a few times. V usage is TRBV5-6 and J usage is TRBJ2-5; the D is unclear. TRBJ2-1 explains the end of the DNA better; the J call may be wrong. The CDR3 totals 13 residues. The V gene's germline CDR1 is SGHDT and CDR2 YYEEEE. Here the CDR3 reads CASSPRIYNEQFF. CDR3 in DNA: TGTGCCAGCAGCCCCCGGATCTACAATGAGCAGTTCTTC.

The V call is TRBV18, the J call TRBJ2-5; no clear D. V gave up 2 bases and J gave up 1 base, with 8 bases separating them. The CDR3 runs to 14 residues. CDR1 and CDR2 (germline): KGHSH, LQKENI. The CDR3 sequence: CASSPETAQETQYF. In DNA form, the CDR3 reads TGTGCCAGCTCACCAGAGACGGCCCAAGAGACCCAGTACTTC.

The chain joins TRBV28 to TRBJ2-3; D is undetermined. The CDR3 loop spans 14 amino acids. Trimming stripped 5 bases from V and 0 bases from J, with 9 bases between. Per germline, CDR1 MDHEN and CDR2 SYDVKM. CDR3 sequence reads: CASSPVPSTDTQYF. CDR3 bases: TGTGCCAGCAGTCCGGTCCCTAGCACAGATACGCAGTATTTT.

The sample holds a few counts of this clonotype. The chain uses TRBV5-1 and TRBJ1-1; D is unclear. The CDR3 is 14 residues long. The germline V gene has CDR1 SGHRS and CDR2 YFSETQ. Trimming shortened V by 0 bases and J by 1 base, and 7 bases separated the two germline ends. CDR3 DNA sequence: TGCGCCAGCAGCTTGGCTGAGGGGAACACTGAAGCTTTCTTT. Its protein is CASSLAEGNTEAFF.